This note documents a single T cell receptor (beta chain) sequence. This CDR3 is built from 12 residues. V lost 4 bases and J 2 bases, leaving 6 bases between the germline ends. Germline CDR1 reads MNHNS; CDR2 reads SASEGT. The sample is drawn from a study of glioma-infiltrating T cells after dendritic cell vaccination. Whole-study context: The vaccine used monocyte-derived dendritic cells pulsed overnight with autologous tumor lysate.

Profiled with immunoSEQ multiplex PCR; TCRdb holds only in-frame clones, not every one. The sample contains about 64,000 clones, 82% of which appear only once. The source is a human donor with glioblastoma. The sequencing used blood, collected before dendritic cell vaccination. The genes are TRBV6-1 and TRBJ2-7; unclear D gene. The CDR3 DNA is TGTGCCAGCAGTGCGTCCCCCTACGAGCAGTACTTC. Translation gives CASSASPYEQYF.